Listed below are T cell receptor beta chains from one sample, sequenced in a study of OX40 agonist ivuxolimab in advanced cancers. Assay: immunoSEQ multiplex PCR; the TCRdb copy retains only in-frame clones and omits some. This sample yields 80,000 or so clones, of which approximately 92% are seen a single time; 0.32% belongs to the top ten. The sample in question was CD4+ or CD8+ T cells sorted from blood, obtained in a trial of the OX40 agonist ivuxolimab. The origin of the receptors is an adult with an advanced solid tumor such as melanoma, head and neck, liver or kidney cancer. Each CDR3 is given with its conserved first and last residue.

>TRBV7-9
CASSRGDSAYGYTF
>TRBV6-6
CASSYIGGHTQYF
>TRBV19
CASSIDPPAGGRETQYF
>TRBV7-9
CASSDAAGGGTTDTQYF
>TRBV30
CAWTRPPMLGYGYTF
>TRBV5-1
CASSWGTGGSGDSPLHF
>TRBV29-1
CSVLGGQGAFEQYF
>TRBV16
CASSQTQVPERETQYF
>TRBV21-1
CASSKDRGGETQYF
>TRBV25-1
CASSGAPEEYEQYF
>TRBV5-1
CASSLGGRADTDTQYF
>TRBV10-3
CAISGSGKETQYF
>TRBV10-1
CASSEGLAGAYEQYF
>TRBV7-8
CASSPSELGGKQFF
>TRBV18
CASSPQSQAPYEQYF
>TRBV19
CASSSTSGTGGTGELFF